The T cell receptor (beta chain) under discussion was sequenced for a study of T cells in localized non-small cell lung cancer. About this clone: Its specificity is unknown.

Study-wide points: Adjacent lung held a median approximately 50 of the top 100 tumor clones. Heterogeneity remains possible because sequencing was limited to only one tumor region.

Germline lookup yields CDR1 SGHVS and CDR2 FQNEAQ. The CDR3 runs 13 residues. V shed 5 bases and J shed 1 base, with 8 bases lying between them. Only in-frame clones appear in the TCRdb table, and some are missing; sequencing was by immunoSEQ multiplex PCR. In the table there are tens of thousands of clones, 85% to 90% of which are singletons. The gene calls are TRBV7-8 and TRBJ1-1; no firm D call. This sequence originates from a female donor at least 60 years old with stage I lung adenocarcinoma. This sample comprised peripheral blood, obtained before any cancer treatment. CDR3 bases: TGTGCCAGCAGCCTAACACGGAACACTGAAGCTTTCTTT. Protein: CASSLTRNTEAFF.